The T cell receptor (beta chain) under discussion was sequenced for a study of blood T cell repertoires in COVID-19 (dated by TCRdb to 2020 to 2021). Describing the broader study: The collaborator samples originated in the United States, Italy and Spain and spanned the acute and convalescent phases of COVID-19. The prospective study material was composed of cDNA or gDNA derived from T cells, B-cell-depleted T cells, or PBMCs. Subjects who had been exposed to COVID-19, were actively infected with it, or had recovered from it provided the deeply sampled blood TCRbeta repertoires that made up the dataset. The repertoires were released in a freely available public database intended as a resource for research on the immune response to SARS-CoV-2. Samples were obtained from the ongoing ImmuneRACE study (first 160 participants) and from over a thousand subjects provided by 6 global collaborators. The sample metadata nearly always contained a de-identified subject ID, COVID-19 status, age in years and sex. HLA class I and class II types, where available, came from metadata supplied by the sample provider rather than from assay-based typing. Summary of the overall study and its limitations: Clinical and demographic metadata were provided uncurated, with the amount varying by source and participant.

This clone was seen a few times. It lacks a known antigen. No quality values exist for individual bases; no much larger clone is one base distant. The collaborating institutions used their own protocols to collect whole blood in K2EDTA tubes. For TCRbeta analysis, collaborators shipped samples as frozen whole blood, isolated PBMCs, or DNA extracted from either of those sample types. Reading the germline V gene (reference sequence) gives CDR1 LNHDA and CDR2 SQIVND. From the cysteine through the phenylalanine, the CDR3 covers 13 amino acids. The sequence is cut down to CDR3 DNA, 39 bases in frame from base 1. The junction carries 5 bases between V and J, which are trimmed by 5 bases and 0 bases respectively. TCRbeta CDR3 regions were amplified from genomic DNA by means of the immunoSEQ Assay, a bias-controlled multiplex PCR. From the authors' description of their analysis: Nucleated cell counts per sample were estimated from amplification of reference gene primers within the assay. To quantify the absolute abundance of each unique TCRbeta CDR3 rearrangement, sequence reads were collapsed and filtered. For each sample, productive Simpson clonality was calculated as the square root of Simpson's diversity index over productive rearrangements. TCRdb's version of the immuneACCESS table is confined to in-frame rearrangements and falls short of the full clone set. An unresolved V gene accounts for under half of the shortfall where checked; the remainder is of unknown origin. V, J and clone size were drawn from that table, and D and trimming were deduced from the DNA. The sample profile shows more than 150,000 clones; approximately 91% of them were found once. The ten largest clones take up roughly 2.2% of the sample.

Sequenced: peripheral blood. The clonotype was recovered from an older woman with acute or convalescent COVID-19. The chain was built from TRBV19 and TRBJ1-3; a confident D gene designation cannot be given. The DNA sequence reads TGTGCCAGTAGTCGCAGCTCTGGAAACACCATATATTTT. It translates to CASSRSSGNTIYF. The variable domain in full, with residues beyond the CDR3 obtained from the reference TRBV19 and TRBJ1-3 genes, is DGGITQSPKYLFRKEGQNVTLSCEQNLNHDAMYWYRQDPGQGLRLIYYSQIVNDFQKGDIAEGYSVSREKKESFPLTVTSAQKNPTAFYLCASSRSSGNTIYFGEGSWLTVV.